This T cell receptor (beta chain) is drawn from a study of blood T cell repertoires in COVID-19. TCRdb's table, derived via immunoSEQ multiplex PCR, lists solely in-frame clones and lacks some. The sample has approximately 250,000 clones, around nine tenths seen once. J gave up 12 bases and V 4 bases, and 12 bases lay outside the gene matches. The CDR3 length is 15 residues. Germline CDR1 is SGHTA and CDR2 is FQGNSA. The chain employs TRBV7-2 and TRBJ2-7, with TRBD2 matching over 13 bases. This TCR was sampled from a woman aged 60-75 years with COVID-19, enrolled during active disease. The sample consisted of peripheral blood. The CDR3 protein is CASSSPGLAGRRSYF. The CDR3 nucleotides are TGTGCCAGCAGCTCACCGGGACTAGCGGGACGACGGTCGTACTTC. Combining the CDR3 with reference TRBV7-2 and TRBJ2-7 gives the whole variable domain GAGVSQSPSNKVTEKGKDVELRCDPISGHTALYWYRQSLGQGLEFLIYFQGNSAPDKSGLPSDRFSAERTGGSVSTLTIQRTQQEDSAVYLCASSSPGLAGRRSYFGPGTRLTVT.